The clone carrying this T cell receptor beta chain showed up just a few times. The antigen is not known. Trimming took 5 bases from V and 2 from J, leaving 12 bases between them. The germline gives CDR1 SEHNR, CDR2 FQNEAQ (reference sequence). This CDR3 is 14 amino acids long. The data were obtained in a study of human T cells and chemical hapten exposure. Study conclusions and caveats: TCRs at high frequency, those above 1 in 1000, did not change with DPC sensitization. Since the donors had alopecia, their immune response may not be the same as that of healthy people.

The sample's time point: patch test 2, 6 weeks after DPC sensitization. Treatment of the sample: therapeutic diphenylcyclopropenone sensitization with weekly scalp DPC. The library labeled individual cDNA molecules by adding unique molecular identifiers to them. TCRdb processed the RACE reads anew with MiXCR; each CDR3 protein has one entry. The data hold approximately 100,000 distinct CDR3 sequences, with roughly 9% observed a single time. Specimen: whole blood, collected in connection with sensitization to the hapten diphenylcyclopropenone (DPC). The genes are TRBV7-9 and TRBJ1-2; no reliable D call. This sequence originates from a woman aged 40 to 50 with alopecia areata. Some clones in this sample may be carry-over from other donors' samples. CDR3 nucleotides: TGTGCCAGCAGCCCCGGGCTGGGGAACTATGGCTACACCTTC. Its protein product is CASSPGLGNYGYTF. Filled out from reference TRBV7-9 and TRBJ1-2, the complete variable domain reads DTGVSQNPRHKITKRGQNVTFRCDPISEHNRLYWYRQTLGQGPEFLTYFQNEAQLEKSRLLSDRFSAERPKGSFSTLEIQRTEQGDSAMYLCASSPGLGNYGYTFGSGTRLTVV.